These T cell receptor beta chains were read from a single sample in a study of blood T cell repertoires in COVID-19. Generated by immunoSEQ multiplex PCR, the TCRdb table keeps only in-frame clones and is missing some. Of more than 55,000 clones detected, 70% to 85% appear once; the ten largest clones hold more than 25%. Sequencing was done on a sample of peripheral blood. The source of these receptors is a human donor in a cohort sampled during active COVID-19. Both conserved end residues are trimmed from each CDR3. A D gene is named only where the DNA matches it firmly.

V	D	J	CDR3
TRBV7-3	TRBD2	TRBJ2-7	ASSSSGSGGSEQY
TRBV10-3	NA	TRBJ1-5	AISEGRGNQPQH
TRBV7-2	TRBD1	TRBJ1-2	ASSHDRDYGYT
TRBV12-3/TRBV12-4	TRBD2	TRBJ2-3	ASSWAGADTQY
TRBV28	TRBD1	TRBJ2-3	ASNPGTGGSLDTQY
TRBV10-3	TRBD1	TRBJ1-4	AISEQGNEKLF
TRBV6-5	NA	TRBJ1-5	ASSPNPSQPQH
TRBV5-1	NA	TRBJ2-2	ASSLTGGNDGELF
TRBV7-9	NA	TRBJ1-4	ASSRGGVKEKLF
TRBV7-2	TRBD2	TRBJ2-1	ASSSSPGLAGVGEQF
TRBV9	TRBD2	TRBJ2-3	ASSVTSGPSTDTQY
TRBV6-5	NA	TRBJ1-4	ASSYGGRLF
TRBV7-9	NA	TRBJ2-7	ARGGAARNEEQY
TRBV7-3	NA	TRBJ2-3	ASSPGHSTDTQY
TRBV30	TRBD2	TRBJ2-3	AWSVPSGRTDTQY
TRBV14	NA	TRBJ2-1	ASSQALVGGNEQF
TRBV27	TRBD2	TRBJ2-1	ASRSGTSAYNEQF
TRBV9	NA	TRBJ1-1	ASSLTGNTEAF
TRBV27	NA	TRBJ2-7	ASSSLAGAYEQY
TRBV5-1	TRBD1	TRBJ1-6	ASSLRLWRLGQHSPLH
TRBV4-3	TRBD1	TRBJ1-4	ASSQGDRVGEKLF
TRBV28	TRBD1	TRBJ2-5	ASSPGTGAGETQY
TRBV30	NA	TRBJ2-7	AWEHGSGNPYEQY
TRBV15	NA	TRBJ2-2	ATSRGYGTGELF
TRBV18	TRBD1	TRBJ2-7	ASSPRMTTGTGSEQY
TRBV6-5	NA	TRBJ1-1	ASSMKSNTEAF
TRBV5-1	NA	TRBJ2-3	ASSSSAGEDTQY
TRBV7-6	TRBD1	TRBJ2-7	ASSLRGPDEQY
TRBV11-2	TRBD1	TRBJ1-5	ASSPTGGSNQPQH
TRBV27	NA	TRBJ1-2	ASSPAARNYGYT
TRBV7-6	NA	TRBJ2-1	ASSLALRGRKYNEQF
TRBV14	NA	TRBJ2-4	ASSREGGIQY
TRBV28	TRBD1	TRBJ1-5	ASSFGQGRNQPQH
TRBV7-6	NA	TRBJ2-1	ASSFSTGYSYNEQF
TRBV6-4	TRBD1	TRBJ1-3	ATPGLGTGGIRNTIY
TRBV6-5	NA	TRBJ1-1	ASRLRISTEAF
TRBV24-1	NA	TRBJ2-2	ATSRGGSTGELF
TRBV10-3	TRBD1	TRBJ1-2	AITGFDRADYGYT
TRBV7-2	TRBD1	TRBJ2-2	ASSLKSTPGGPNTGELF
TRBV28	NA	TRBJ2-3	ASSSGLDMQY
TRBV4-2	TRBD2	TRBJ2-7	ASSQEVGVLGGYEQY
TRBV19	TRBD1	TRBJ1-1	ASSMDRHTEAF